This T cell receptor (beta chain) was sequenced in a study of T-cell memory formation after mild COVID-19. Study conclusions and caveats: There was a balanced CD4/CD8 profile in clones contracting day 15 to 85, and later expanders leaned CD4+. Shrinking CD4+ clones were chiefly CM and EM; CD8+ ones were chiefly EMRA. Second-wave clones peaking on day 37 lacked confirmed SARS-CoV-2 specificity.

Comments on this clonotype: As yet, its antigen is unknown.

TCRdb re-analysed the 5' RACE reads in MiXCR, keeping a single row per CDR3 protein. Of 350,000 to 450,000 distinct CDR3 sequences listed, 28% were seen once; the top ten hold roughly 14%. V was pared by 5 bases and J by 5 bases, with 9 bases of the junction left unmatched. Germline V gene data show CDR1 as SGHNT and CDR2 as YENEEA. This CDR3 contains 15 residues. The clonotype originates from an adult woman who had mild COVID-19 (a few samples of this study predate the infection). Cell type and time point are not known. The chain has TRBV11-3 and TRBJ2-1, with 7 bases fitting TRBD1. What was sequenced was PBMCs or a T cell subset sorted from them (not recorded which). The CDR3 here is CASSVDRARHNEQFF. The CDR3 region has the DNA TGTGCCAGCAGCGTCGACAGGGCACGACACAATGAGCAGTTCTTC.